This T cell receptor beta chain is from a study of radiation and T cells in renal cell carcinoma. Study in general: Nephrectomy followed 15 Gy stereotactic body radiation by 4 weeks.

TCRdb's table, derived via immunoSEQ multiplex PCR, lists solely in-frame clones and lacks some. The data hold about 21,000 clones, with approximately 80% observed a single time. As to time point: baseline pretreatment blood. Specified treatment: 15 Gy SBRT to primary tumor, nephrectomy 4 weeks later. This renal cell carcinoma was of the clear cell type. A word on this clone: The antigen is not known.

The study's findings and limits: Baseline intratumoral clonotype presence is unknown without pretreatment biopsies. In blood, top tumor clones expanded by 2 weeks, shrinking by 4.

The CDR3 has 15 amino acids. The germline V and J ends were trimmed by 0 bases and 2 bases, with 9 bases remaining between them. From germline, CDR1 is LGHNA and CDR2 YNFKEQ. Sequencing was performed on blood, taken from a patient whose treatment included radiotherapy and nephrectomy. The sequence derives from a man aged 60-69 years with renal cell carcinoma. V and J are TRBV4-2 and TRBJ2-3; the D gene is possibly TRBD2 (5 bases). Here the CDR3 reads CASSQEPGVTDTQYF. The CDR3 bases are TGTGCCAGCAGCCAAGAGCCCGGGGTCACAGATACGCAGTATTTT.